This T cell receptor beta chain was captured in a study of blood T cell repertoires in COVID-19. In its sample, this clone was seen a few times. Sequencing used immunoSEQ multiplex PCR; TCRdb keeps in-frame clones, though not all of them. This repertoire shows about 200,000 clones, roughly 86% found once; its top ten account for 4.5% to 7%. The CDR3 covers 13 residues. Germline CDR1 and CDR2: MNHEY and SVGAGI. Trimming stripped 4 bases from V and 3 bases from J, with 10 bases between. The receptor was isolated from a middle-aged man with acute COVID-19. Specimen: PBMCs or T cells enriched from blood (not recorded which). This chain joins TRBV6-5 and TRBJ2-7; tentative D call: TRBD1 (5 bases). CDR3 sequence reads: CASSWLQDYEQYF. For the CDR3, the DNA is TGTGCCAGCAGTTGGTTACAGGACTACGAGCAGTACTTC.